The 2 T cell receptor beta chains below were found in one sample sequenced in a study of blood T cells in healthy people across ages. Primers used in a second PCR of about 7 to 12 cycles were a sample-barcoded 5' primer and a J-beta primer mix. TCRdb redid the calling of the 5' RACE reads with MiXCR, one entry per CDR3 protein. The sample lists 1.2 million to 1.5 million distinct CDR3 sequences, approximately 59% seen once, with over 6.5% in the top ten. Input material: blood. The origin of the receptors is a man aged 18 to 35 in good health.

The CDR3: CASSLGTSGYSYNEQYF. Here the CDR3 DNA reads TGCGCCAGCAGCTTGGGGACTAGCGGGTACTCCTACAATGAGCAGTACTTC. The V call is TRBV5-1, the J call TRBJ2-1; TRBD2 matches at 11 bases. TRBJ2-7 matches the DNA end more closely, so the J call is doubtful. Germline CDR1 and CDR2: SGHRS and YFSETQ. The CDR3 consists of 17 residues.

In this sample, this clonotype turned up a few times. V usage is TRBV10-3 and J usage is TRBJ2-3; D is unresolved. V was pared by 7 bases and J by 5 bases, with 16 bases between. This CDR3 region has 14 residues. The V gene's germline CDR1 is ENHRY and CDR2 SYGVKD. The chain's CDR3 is CAITLSDQGDTQYF. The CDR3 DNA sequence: TGTGCCATCACCCTTTCGGATCAAGGAGATACGCAGTATTTT.